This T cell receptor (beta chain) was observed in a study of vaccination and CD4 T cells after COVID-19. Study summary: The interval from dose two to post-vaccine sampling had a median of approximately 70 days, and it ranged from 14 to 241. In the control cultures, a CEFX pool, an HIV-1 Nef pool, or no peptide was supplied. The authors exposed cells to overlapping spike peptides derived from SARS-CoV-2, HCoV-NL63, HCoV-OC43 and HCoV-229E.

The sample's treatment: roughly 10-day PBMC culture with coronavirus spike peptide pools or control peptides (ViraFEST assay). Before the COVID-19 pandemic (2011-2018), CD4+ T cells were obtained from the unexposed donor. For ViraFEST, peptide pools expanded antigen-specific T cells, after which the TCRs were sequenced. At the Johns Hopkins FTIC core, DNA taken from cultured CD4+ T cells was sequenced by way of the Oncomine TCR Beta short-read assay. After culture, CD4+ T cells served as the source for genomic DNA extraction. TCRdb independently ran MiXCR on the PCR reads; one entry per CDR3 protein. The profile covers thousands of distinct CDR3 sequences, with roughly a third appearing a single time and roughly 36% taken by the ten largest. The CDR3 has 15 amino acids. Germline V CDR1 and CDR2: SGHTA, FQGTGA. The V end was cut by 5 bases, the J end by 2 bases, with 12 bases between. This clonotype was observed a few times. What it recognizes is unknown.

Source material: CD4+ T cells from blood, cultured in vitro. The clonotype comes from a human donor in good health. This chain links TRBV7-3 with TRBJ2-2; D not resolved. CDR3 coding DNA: TGTGCCAGCAGCCCAATGGGTCTAAACACCGGGGAGCTGTTTTTT. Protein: CASSPMGLNTGELFF.